The present T cell receptor beta chain was sequenced within a study of cytomegalovirus exposure and HLA in healthy donors. General study results and limits: Most TCRs appeared rarely, but some public TCRs recurred in many donors.

Regarding this clone: The antigen remains unidentified.

PCR used 60 Vbeta primers and 13 Jbeta primers. Sequencing used immunoSEQ multiplex PCR; TCRdb keeps in-frame clones, though not all of them. The data show around 130,000 clones, over 70% seen once. Germline-derived CDR1 and CDR2 are SGHAT and FQNNGV. The V and J ends lost 5 bases and 3 bases respectively, with 16 bases between them. CDR3 length: 15 residues. The rearrangement links TRBV11-2 to TRBJ1-1; possibly TRBD1 for D (5 bases). The sample comprised PBMCs. This receptor was taken from a woman aged 18 to 35 in good health and CMV-seronegative. CDR3 nucleotides: TGTGCCAGCAGCCCCGGGAGGGGAGAGGACACTGAAGCTTTCTTT. It specifies CASSPGRGEDTEAFF.